The subject of this entry is one TCR beta chain. Its target is not known. Healthy Caucasians were all of the donors. The sample comes from a study of identical twins. Regarding the study as a whole: In cord blood, abundant beta clonotypes had fewer insertions; memory showed no trend.

V gave up 2 bases and J gave up 0 bases, with 8 bases separating them. Germline V gives CDR1 MNHEY, CDR2 SVGAGI. The CDR3 covers 14 residues. TCRdb ran MiXCR on the 5' RACE reads and lists one entry per CDR3 protein. The sample comprises under 500,000 distinct CDR3 sequences, roughly an eighth of which are singletons, and approximately 1% rests with the top ten. This sample was also put to use in a study of yellow fever vaccine responses in identical twins. Per that paper: It has been reported that, in twins, the vaccine T cell response seemed partly convergent and partly personalized.

This clonotype was sampled from a woman between 18 and 29 years old in good health. The sample was CD4+ T cells sorted from blood. The chain is built from TRBV6-5 and TRBJ2-7, with unresolved D. Written as DNA, the CDR3 is TGTGCCAGCAGTTACCGCGCCGGCTCCTACGAGCAGTACTTC. Encoded protein: CASSYRAGSYEQYF.